This TCR beta chain was sequenced during a study of blood T cell repertoires in COVID-19. About the study: From T cells, B-cell-depleted T cells, or PBMCs came the material, which was cDNA or gDNA.

The table came from immunoSEQ multiplex PCR; TCRdb's copy has only in-frame clones and leaves some out. The sample contains about 110,000 clones, just over 85% of which appear only once. V lost 0 bases to trimming and J lost 1 base; unmatched junction nucleotides: 8. The CDR3 runs to 16 residues. Per the germline V gene, CDR1 is SQVTM and CDR2 is ANQGSEA. The gene calls are TRBV29-1 and TRBJ2-5; TRBD1 agrees at 7 bases. Sequencing used peripheral blood. This sequence originates from a human donor in a cohort sampled during active COVID-19. The CDR3 here is CSVEDRWGQSQETQYF. The CDR3 DNA reads TGCAGCGTTGAAGATAGGTGGGGACAGTCCCAAGAGACCCAGTACTTC. The entire variable domain, with the rest obtained from reference TRBV29-1 and TRBJ2-5, is as follows: SAVISQKPSRDICQRGTSLTIQCQVDSQVTMMFWYRQQPGQSLTLIATANQGSEATYESGFVIDKFPISRPNLTFSTLTVSNMSPEDSSIYLCSVEDRWGQSQETQYFGPGTRLLVL.